This T cell receptor (beta chain) was obtained from a study of T cells in Graves' hyperthyroidism and ophthalmopathy. Across the study: Peripheral blood was collected at initial diagnosis, before any treatment.

It was RNA transcripts that yielded the amplified TCR beta CDR3 regions. The HTBI primer set drove a first-round RT-PCR of the TCR CDR3. TCRdb reanalysed the multiplex PCR reads using MiXCR and keeps one entry per CDR3 protein. The sample carries hundreds of thousands of distinct CDR3 sequences, about 14% recorded once. In this sample, this clonotype turned up many times. The sequenced sample consisted of blood. The receptor was isolated from a woman aged 50 to 60 with Graves' ophthalmopathy.

CDR3 DNA sequence: TGCAGGGGAGCGGGAGGCCCCTACGAGCAGTACTTC. Its protein product is CRGAGGPYEQYF. The chain employs TRBV20-1 and TRBJ2-7, with 9 bases that match TRBD2. Looked up from germline, CDR1 is DFQATT and CDR2 is SNEGSKA (reference sequence). CDR3 length: 12 amino acids.